This TCR beta chain was profiled in a study of T cells in Graves' hyperthyroidism and ophthalmopathy. The overall study: Prior to any treatment, at the point of initial diagnosis, peripheral blood was collected.

The CDR3 runs 15 residues. V was clipped by 1 base and J by 5 bases, with 13 bases between them. Germline CDR1 SGHVS, CDR2 FNYEAQ. Regarding this clonotype: Its antigen is not known.

Study observations and caveats: Peripheral blood also featured most of the thyroid clonotypes expanded above 0.001.

RNA transcripts were the template for amplifying TCR beta CDR3 regions. First-round RT-PCR of the TCR CDR3 relied on the HTBI primer set. Each CDR3 protein gets one entry after TCRdb re-called the multiplex PCR reads with MiXCR. The sample lists fewer than 40,000 distinct CDR3 sequences, under 60% occurring once. The sample was blood. The rearrangement links TRBV7-6 to TRBJ2-3; possible D gene TRBD2, 5 bases. The sequence derives from a man aged 40-49 years with Graves' ophthalmopathy. The CDR3 DNA reads as TGTGCCAGCAGCTTAGTCGGGGTCGCCGTAGATACGCAGTATTTT. Encoded protein: CASSLVGVAVDTQYF.